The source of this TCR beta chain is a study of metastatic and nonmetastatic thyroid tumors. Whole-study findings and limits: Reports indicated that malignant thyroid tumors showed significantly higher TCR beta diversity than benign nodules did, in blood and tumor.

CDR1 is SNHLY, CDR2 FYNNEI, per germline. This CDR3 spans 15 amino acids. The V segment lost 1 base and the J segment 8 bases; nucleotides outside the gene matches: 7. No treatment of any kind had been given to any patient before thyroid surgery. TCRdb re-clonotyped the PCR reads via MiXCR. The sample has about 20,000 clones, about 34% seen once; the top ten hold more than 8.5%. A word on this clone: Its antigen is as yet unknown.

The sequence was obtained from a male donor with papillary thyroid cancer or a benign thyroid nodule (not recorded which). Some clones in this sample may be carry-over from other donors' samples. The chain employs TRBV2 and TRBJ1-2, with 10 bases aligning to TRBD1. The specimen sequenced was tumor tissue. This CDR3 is CASSEVPGQGRGYTF. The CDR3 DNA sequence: TGTGCCAGCAGTGAAGTTCCGGGACAGGGGCGAGGCTACACCTTC.